This T cell receptor beta chain was recovered during a study of blood T cell repertoires in COVID-19. The CDR3 is 12 amino acids. About this clone itself: Germline is not matched at one junction end, which may reflect a read error.

Sequenced by immunoSEQ multiplex PCR; TCRdb stores in-frame clones only, minus some. The sample holds hundreds of thousands of clones, 75% to 90% seen once. The V call is TRBV5-3, the J call TRBJ1-1, with a possible D match to TRBD1 (6 bases). TRBV5-3 falls under the ORF class, with uncertain function. This receptor was taken from a woman aged 18-29 years who had recovered from COVID-19. Sequenced input: PBMCs or T cells enriched from blood (not recorded which). The DNA for the CDR3 is TGTGCCAGAAGCCTCATTCGAGCGGGGGCTCTCTTT. It encodes CARSLIRAGALF.